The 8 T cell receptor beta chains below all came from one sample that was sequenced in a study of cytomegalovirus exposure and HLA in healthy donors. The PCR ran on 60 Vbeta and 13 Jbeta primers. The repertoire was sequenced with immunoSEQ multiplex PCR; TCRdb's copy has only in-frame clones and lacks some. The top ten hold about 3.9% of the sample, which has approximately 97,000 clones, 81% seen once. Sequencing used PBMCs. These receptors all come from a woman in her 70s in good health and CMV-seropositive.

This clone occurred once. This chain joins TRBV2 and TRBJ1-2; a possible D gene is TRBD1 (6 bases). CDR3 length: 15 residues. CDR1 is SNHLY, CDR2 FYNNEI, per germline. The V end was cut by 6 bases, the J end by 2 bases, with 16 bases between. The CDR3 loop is CASRGTQKANYGYTF. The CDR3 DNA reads TGTGCCAGCAGGGGGACACAGAAGGCCAACTATGGCTACACCTTC.

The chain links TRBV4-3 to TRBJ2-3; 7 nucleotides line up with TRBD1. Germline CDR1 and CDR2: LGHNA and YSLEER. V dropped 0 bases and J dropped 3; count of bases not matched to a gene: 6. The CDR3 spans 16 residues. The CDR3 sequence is CASSQEVDRVTDTQYF. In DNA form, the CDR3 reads TGCGCCAGCAGCCAAGAAGTCGACAGGGTAACAGATACGCAGTATTTT.

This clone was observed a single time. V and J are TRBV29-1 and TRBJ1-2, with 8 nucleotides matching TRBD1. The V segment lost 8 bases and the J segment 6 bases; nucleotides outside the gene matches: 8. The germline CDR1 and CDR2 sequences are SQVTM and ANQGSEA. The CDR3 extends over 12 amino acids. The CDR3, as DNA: TGCAGCACCAGGACAGGGACTCATGGCTACACCTTC. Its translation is CSTRTGTHGYTF.

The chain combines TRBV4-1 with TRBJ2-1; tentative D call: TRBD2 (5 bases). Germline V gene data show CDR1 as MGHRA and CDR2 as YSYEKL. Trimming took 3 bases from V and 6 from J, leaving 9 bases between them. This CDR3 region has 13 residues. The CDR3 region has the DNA TGCGCCAGCAGCCAGCGCGAGGGCAATGAGCAGTTCTTC. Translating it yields CASSQREGNEQFF.

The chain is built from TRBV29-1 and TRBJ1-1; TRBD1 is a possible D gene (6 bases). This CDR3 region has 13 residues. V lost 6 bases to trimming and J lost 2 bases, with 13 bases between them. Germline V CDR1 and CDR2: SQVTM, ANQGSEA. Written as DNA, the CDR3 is TGCAGCGTCGTCCGGGACACCAACACTGAAGCTTTCTTT. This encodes CSVVRDTNTEAFF.

The CDR3 nucleotides read TGTGCCAGCAGCCCCCCCGCGGGACTAGCGGGAGGGCTTGGGGAGCAGTTCTTC. Protein product: CASSPPAGLAGGLGEQFF. This chain links TRBV7-2 with TRBJ2-1, with 16 bases identical to TRBD2. From germline, CDR1 is SGHTA and CDR2 FQGNSA. This CDR3 has 18 residues. Germline trimming cut 5 bases from V and 10 bases from J; bases unmatched to any gene: 14.

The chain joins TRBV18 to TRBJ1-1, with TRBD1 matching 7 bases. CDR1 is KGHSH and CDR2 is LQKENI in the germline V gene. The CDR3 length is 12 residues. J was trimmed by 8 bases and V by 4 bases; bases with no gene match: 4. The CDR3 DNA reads TGTGCCAGCTCACGGACAGGATCCGAAGCTTTCTTT. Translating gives CASSRTGSEAFF.

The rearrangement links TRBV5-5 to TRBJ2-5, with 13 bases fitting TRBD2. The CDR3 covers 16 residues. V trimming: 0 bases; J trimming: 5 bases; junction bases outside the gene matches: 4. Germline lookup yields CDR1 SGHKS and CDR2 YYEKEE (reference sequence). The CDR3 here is CASSLGGLAGVETQYF. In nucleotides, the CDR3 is TGTGCCAGCAGCTTGGGAGGACTAGCGGGAGTGGAGACCCAGTACTTC.